Listed below are T cell receptor beta chains from one sample, sequenced in a study of CD8 T cells in Susac syndrome. Each CDR3 protein gets one entry after TCRdb re-called the immunoSEQ multiplex PCR reads with MiXCR. This sample has some 200,000 distinct CDR3 sequences, with roughly 94% found just once. The sample taken for sequencing was CD4+ T cells from PBMCs. The receptors were gathered from a human donor in good health. CDR3s include the opening cysteine and the closing phenylalanine or tryptophan. The order of the fields is J gene, V gene, CDR3 protein.

TRBJ1-1 | TRBV30 | CAWSVSQNTEAFF
TRBJ2-4 | TRBV25-1 | CASSPTAKNIQYF
TRBJ2-3 | TRBV24-1 | CATSAPPGLAGVTDTQYF
TRBJ1-2 | TRBV3-1 | CASSQAVYGYTF
TRBJ1-1 | TRBV29-1 | CSVGEGAGTEAFF
TRBJ2-7 | TRBV20-1 | CSIRQAYEQYF
TRBJ2-1 | TRBV14 | CASSWPGGRYNEQFF
TRBJ2-2 | TRBV18 | CASSIDQNTGELFF
TRBJ2-5 | TRBV27 | CASSSRDSQETQYF
TRBJ2-1 | TRBV7-8 | CASSLAAPNEQFF
TRBJ2-5 | TRBV29-1 | CSVSQGAGQETQYF
TRBJ2-7 | TRBV6-5 | CASSGGTHEQYF
TRBJ2-7 | TRBV7-6 | CASSQTPYEQYF
TRBJ2-1 | TRBV15 | CATSGSGSSYNEQFF